Presented here are 7 T cell receptor beta chains from one specimen sequenced in a study of Ad26.COV2.S vaccination and SARS-CoV-2 variants. Sequenced by immunoSEQ multiplex PCR; TCRdb stores in-frame clones only, minus some. The table has hundreds of thousands of clones, about nine tenths seen once. Treatment in this sample: approximately 18 received Ad26.COV2.S at low or high dose, single or two shots; 5 received placebo; per-sample allocation not given. Sampling happened 63 days after the first vaccine or placebo injection. The sample consisted of peripheral blood, taken in a trial of Ad26.COV2.S vaccine versus placebo. Source of these receptors: a person between 18 and 65 years old who received the Ad26.COV2.S COVID-19 vaccine or a placebo.

The chain uses TRBV7-9 and TRBJ1-3, with TRBD1 identical over 10 bases. The CDR3 is 16 residues long. The junction had 5 bases not matched to a gene; V was cut back by 4 bases and J by 2 bases. Germline CDR1 reads SEHNR; CDR2 reads FQNEAQ (reference sequence). CDR3 sequence: CASSWFGTGAGNTIYF. As DNA, the CDR3 is TGTGCCAGCAGCTGGTTCGGGACAGGGGCTGGAAACACCATATATTTT.

The sample holds a few counts of this clone. V usage is TRBV6-5 and J usage is TRBJ2-1; a weak D match, TRBD2 (6 bases). This CDR3 comprises 15 residues. Per the germline V gene, CDR1 is MNHEY and CDR2 is SVGAGI. Trimming left V 6 bases short and J 8 bases short, with 20 bases between. CDR3 region: CASRQLAAGSDEQFF. CDR3 DNA sequence: TGTGCCAGCAGACAACTAGCAGCAGGTTCGGATGAGCAGTTCTTC.

The rearrangement links TRBV6-5 to TRBJ1-5; D remains unclear. Trimming shortened V by 6 bases and J by 9 bases, and 12 bases separated the two germline ends. The CDR3 length is 12 residues. Germline V CDR1 and CDR2: MNHEY, SVGAGI. The CDR3 DNA sequence: TGTGCCAGCAGGGCACGCGAAGGGCCCCAGCATTTT. Protein product: CASRAREGPQHF.

This clone appeared once. The chain is built from TRBV28 and TRBJ1-6; weak D call: TRBD1 (5 bases). This CDR3 has 12 residues. V was pared by 9 bases and J by 12 bases, with 15 bases between. The germline V gene has CDR1 MDHEN and CDR2 SYDVKM. The chain's CDR3 is CASKGHRRPLHF. The DNA for the CDR3 is TGTGCCAGTAAGGGGCATCGAAGACCCCTCCACTTT.

J is TRBJ1-1 and V is TRBV6-5; a weak D match, TRBD1 (6 bases). Trimming shortened V by 5 bases and J by 10 bases, and 23 bases separated the two germline ends. The CDR3 covers 15 residues. The germline gives CDR1 MNHEY, CDR2 SVGAGI. CDR3: CASSKLGQIRTVAFF. Here the CDR3 DNA reads TGTGCCAGCAGTAAATTAGGACAGATACGAACGGTAGCTTTCTTT.

The chain joins TRBV5-6 to TRBJ1-5; possibly TRBD1 for D (5 bases). The CDR3 runs 18 residues. CDR1 is SGHDT, CDR2 YYEEEE, per germline. Trimming took off 1 base at V and 1 base at J, with 18 bases between the two ends. The chain's CDR3 is CASSLRDQGTWSNQPQHF. The DNA for the CDR3 is TGTGCCAGCAGCTTGAGGGATCAGGGAACGTGGAGCAATCAGCCCCAGCATTTT.

This chain joins TRBV18 and TRBJ2-5; either TRBD1 or TRBD2 may fit D (6 bases each). The CDR3 sequence is 14 residues long. V was cut by 2 bases and J by 5 bases, with 12 bases left in between. Germline V gene lookup returns CDR1 KGHSH and CDR2 LQKENI. CDR3 nucleotides: TGTGCCAGCTCACCAGGGGGCGGGACGGAGACCCAGTACTTC. This gives the protein CASSPGGGTETQYF. The whole variable domain, remainder taken from reference TRBV18 and TRBJ2-5, is NAGVMQNPRHLVRRRGQEARLRCSPMKGHSHVYWYRQLPEEGLKFMVYLQKENIIDESGMPKERFSAEFPKEGPSILRIQQVVRGDSAAYFCASSPGGGTETQYFGPGTRLLVL.